This T cell receptor (beta chain) originates from a study of memory CD4+ T cells and cytomegalovirus serostatus. Whole-study context: Of the healthy Belgian adults, 9 were CMV seropositive and more than 20 seronegative.

V dropped 3 bases and J dropped 4; count of bases not matched to a gene: 6. The CDR3 loop spans 16 amino acids. The germline CDR1 and CDR2 sequences are LGHNA and YNFKEQ. In the original analysis: After removing out-of-frame reads, around 2 million distinct TCRbeta sequences remained. Method: immunoSEQ multiplex PCR; TCRdb's copy keeps in-frame clones and lacks some. The DNA gave D and trimming, while V, J and clone size come from that table. The sample lists roughly 67,000 clones, more than 75% occurring once. Single viable CD3+CD4+CD8-CD45RO+ cells were sorted as the memory CD4+ T cells. Serostatus was set by detecting CMV pp150, pp28, p38, p52 IgG.

The clonotype was recovered from an adult in good health and CMV-seropositive. The sequencing input was memory CD4+ T cells from blood. The chain combines TRBV4-2 with TRBJ1-2; 12 positions agree with TRBD1. CDR3 loop: CASSQPGQGAIYGYTF. DNA of the CDR3: TGTGCCAGCAGCCAGCCGGGACAGGGGGCGATCTATGGCTACACCTTC.